These 29 T cell receptor beta chains came from one sample sequenced in a study of identical twins. TCRdb itself ran the 5' RACE reads through MiXCR, one entry per CDR3 protein. The sample consists of around 680,000 distinct CDR3 sequences, 8.6% of them appearing once. This sample also appeared in a second study, on yellow fever vaccine responses in identical twins.

Sequences were obtained from PBMCs. The receptors were gathered from a woman between 18 and 29 years old in good health.

The chain uses TRBV11-1 and TRBJ2-7; D not resolved. The germline V gene has CDR1 SGHAT and CDR2 FQDESV (reference sequence). Trimming shortened V by 5 bases and J by 0 bases, and 14 bases separated the two germline ends. The CDR3 loop spans 15 amino acids. The DNA for the CDR3 is TGTGCCAGCAGCCCCCCCAGCGCCCTCTCCTACGAGCAGTACTTC. As protein: CASSPPSALSYEQYF. The full variable domain, with the rest looked up from reference TRBV11-1 and TRBJ2-7, is EAEVAQSPRYKITEKSQAVAFWCDPISGHATLYWYRQILGQGPELLVQFQDESVVDDSQLPKDRFSAERLKGVDSTLKIQPAELGDSAMYLCASSPPSALSYEQYFGPGTRLTVT.

The chain joins TRBV12-3 or TRBV12-4 to TRBJ2-1; 12 bases line up with TRBD2. Trimming removed 6 bases from V and 6 bases from J; junction bases left unmatched: 6. There are 15 residues in the CDR3. The CDR3 sequence is CASRGTSGGRNEQFF. CDR3 bases: TGTGCCAGCAGGGGTACTAGCGGGGGGCGCAATGAGCAGTTCTTC.

This clonotype was observed at least ten times. The V and J genes are TRBV27 and TRBJ2-7, with 8 positions matching TRBD2. CDR1 is MNHEY, CDR2 SMNVEV, per germline (reference sequence). After removal of 6 bases from V and 5 bases from J, the junction contained 9 bases not matched to a gene. This CDR3 region has 14 residues. The CDR3 DNA reads as TGTGCCAGCAGACGTGGACTAGCTCTCGACGAGCAGTACTTC. Translated, it gives CASRRGLALDEQYF.

This clonotype was picked up a small number of times. The V call is TRBV20-1, the J call TRBJ2-3, with 8 bases lining up with TRBD2. The CDR3 covers 14 residues. Germline lookup yields CDR1 DFQATT and CDR2 SNEGSKA (reference sequence). Trimming cost V 0 bases and J 5 bases; bases outside gene matches: 4. The CDR3 DNA is TGCAGTGCTAGAGATGCGGGGGGAATAGATACGCAGTATTTT. Residues: CSARDAGGIDTQYF.

This clonotype was counted only a few times. The chain joins TRBV27 to TRBJ2-6; weak D call: TRBD1 (5 bases). The germline CDR1 and CDR2 sequences are MNHEY and SMNVEV (reference sequence). Trimming left V 2 bases short and J 1 base short, with 6 bases between. The CDR3 spans 15 residues. CDR3 sequence reads: CASSLKGSGANVLTF. The CDR3 DNA follows: TGTGCCAGCAGTTTAAAGGGGTCTGGGGCCAACGTCCTGACTTTC.

In this sample, this clonotype turned up many times. DNA of the CDR3: TGTGCCAGCAGCCCCGGACTAGCGCGAGATACGCAGTATTTT. This translates into CASSPGLARDTQYF. This sequence joins TRBV7-3 and TRBJ2-3; 9 nucleotides match TRBD2. V shed 5 bases, J shed 5 bases, and the junction held 5 bases outside the gene matches. CDR3 size: 14 residues. Germline values: CDR1 SGHTA, CDR2 FQGTGA.

J is TRBJ1-1 and V is TRBV4-3; D possibly corresponds to TRBD1 (6 bases). The CDR3 has 13 residues. The V end lost 2 bases, the J end lost 5 bases, and 9 bases lay between the germline ends. Germline lookup yields CDR1 LGHNA and CDR2 YSLEER. The chain's CDR3 is CASSQFQGTEAFF. In DNA form, the CDR3 reads TGCGCCAGCAGCCAATTCCAGGGGACTGAAGCTTTCTTT.

This clonotype was counted ten times or more. The chain joins TRBV3-1 to TRBJ2-1; tentative D call: TRBD1 (6 bases). Germline CDR1 is LGHDT and CDR2 is YNNKEL (reference sequence). V lost 3 bases and J lost 7, with 10 bases in between. This CDR3 region has 13 residues. CDR3 in amino acids: CASSQPTGNEQFF. The CDR3 DNA follows: TGTGCCAGCAGCCAGCCGACAGGAAATGAGCAGTTCTTC.

The chain employs TRBV6-1 and TRBJ2-6; 8 bases match TRBD1. The CDR3 covers 16 residues. J was trimmed by 1 base and V by 6 bases; bases with no gene match: 5. The germline gives CDR1 MNHNS, CDR2 SASEGT. The CDR3 bases are TGTGCCAGCAGGACAGGGGTGGAGTCTGGGGCCAACGTCCTGACTTTC. Translated, it gives CASRTGVESGANVLTF.

V gene TRBV2 combines with J gene TRBJ2-3, with a tentative D call TRBD1 (6 bases). Germline CDR1 is SNHLY and CDR2 is FYNNEI. This CDR3 has 14 amino acids. The V end lost 4 bases, the J end lost 2 bases, and 10 bases lay between the germline ends. The CDR3 here is CASSGLGATDTQYF. The CDR3 DNA reads TGTGCCAGCAGTGGTTTGGGGGCCACAGATACGCAGTATTTT.

This clonotype was counted ten times or more. The chain recombines TRBV7-2 with TRBJ1-1; D is undetermined. The ends were cut back, 2 bases at V and 11 bases at J, with 12 bases in the middle. Germline CDR1 SGHTA, CDR2 FQGNSA. The CDR3 consists of 12 residues. CDR3 residues: CASSLTTDDAFF. The CDR3 DNA sequence: TGTGCCAGCAGCTTAACTACAGATGATGCTTTCTTT. Based on the CDR3 plus reference TRBV7-2 and TRBJ1-1, the full variable domain is GAGVSQSPSNKVTEKGKDVELRCDPISGHTALYWYRQSLGQGLEFLIYFQGNSAPDKSGLPSDRFSAERTGGSVSTLTIQRTQQEDSAVYLCASSLTTDDAFFGQGTRLTVV.

This clonotype has only a few counts. The chain's CDR3 is CASSLSPLRQGWNEQFF. CDR3 nucleotides: TGTGCCAGCAGTTTATCCCCTTTAAGACAGGGTTGGAATGAGCAGTTCTTC. V gene TRBV27 combines with J gene TRBJ2-1, with 7 bases identical to TRBD1. The ends lost 0 bases at V and 7 bases at J; junction bases unmatched: 12. Germline loops: CDR1 MNHEY, CDR2 SMNVEV (reference sequence). The CDR3 covers 17 residues.

This clonotype showed up just a few times. The V call is TRBV27, the J call TRBJ2-1; 10 positions agree with TRBD2. The germline CDR1 and CDR2 sequences are MNHEY and SMNVEV (reference sequence). With 6 bases clipped from V and 6 bases from J, the junction kept 8 bases outside the gene matches. The CDR3 covers 15 residues. The CDR3 nucleotides are TGTGCCAGCAGGTGGGCGAGCGGGAGGGCCAATGAGCAGTTCTTC. This translates into CASRWASGRANEQFF.

This clonotype was counted between two and nine times. The V and J genes are TRBV19 and TRBJ2-5; TRBD1 agrees at 8 bases. The germline V gene encodes CDR1 LNHDA and CDR2 SQIVND (reference sequence). V gave up 5 bases and J gave up 5 bases; unmatched junction bases: 10. The CDR3 has 15 amino acids. The CDR3 is CASSARDRMGETQYF. The DNA for the CDR3 is TGTGCCAGTAGTGCCCGGGACAGGATGGGTGAGACCCAGTACTTC.

Many counts were recorded for this clonotype. This chain joins TRBV6-6 and TRBJ2-7, with D uncertain. Trimming removed 3 bases from V and 2 bases from J, with 5 bases in between. Germline lookup yields CDR1 MNHNY and CDR2 SVGAGI (reference sequence). This CDR3 is 12 amino acids long. CDR3 sequence: CASSYVTYEQYF. CDR3 DNA sequence: TGTGCCAGCAGTTATGTCACCTACGAGCAGTACTTC.

The chain's CDR3 is CASSLGLAEDTQYF. The CDR3 bases are TGTGCCAGCAGTCTGGGACTAGCGGAAGATACGCAGTATTTT. The rearrangement joins TRBV6-1 to TRBJ2-3; 11 nucleotides match TRBD2. This CDR3 has 14 residues. J gave up 5 bases and V 5 bases, and 3 bases lay outside the gene matches. CDR1 is MNHNS and CDR2 is SASEGT in the germline V gene.

At least ten counts were recorded for this clonotype. CDR3 sequence reads: CASSRGLADDSYNEQFF. The CDR3 DNA reads as TGTGCCAGCAGCCGCGGACTAGCGGATGACTCCTACAATGAGCAGTTCTTC. V and J are TRBV3-1 and TRBJ2-1; TRBD2 matches at 10 bases. This CDR3 is built from 17 residues. Germline V gene sequence: CDR1 LGHDT, CDR2 YNNKEL (reference sequence). With 4 bases clipped from V and 0 bases from J, the junction kept 6 bases outside the gene matches.

In this sample, this clonotype turned up a few times. V and J are TRBV7-9 and TRBJ1-2, with D possibly matching TRBD1 (6 bases). Trimming shortened V by 5 bases and J by 5 bases, and 15 bases separated the two germline ends. The V gene's germline CDR1 is SEHNR and CDR2 FQNEAQ (reference sequence). This CDR3 has 14 residues. CDR3: CASSPTGQGYGYTF. The CDR3 DNA sequence: TGTGCCAGCAGCCCCACGGGGCAGGGGTATGGCTACACCTTC.

The chain links TRBV5-1 to TRBJ2-3; 8 bases are shared with TRBD2. There are 15 residues in the CDR3. Germline CDR1 is SGHRS and CDR2 is YFSETQ. V lost 3 bases, J lost 4 bases, and 7 bases stayed unmatched. Here the CDR3 DNA reads TGCGCCAGCAGCTCGGGACTAGTTGTCCCAGATACGCAGTATTTT. This translates into CASSSGLVVPDTQYF.

This clonotype showed up just a few times. The V call is TRBV10-3, the J call TRBJ1-6; D possibly corresponds to TRBD1 (5 bases). CDR1 and CDR2 from the germline V gene are ENHRY and SYGVKD. CDR3 length: 12 amino acids. Deletions cut 3 bases from V and 13 bases from J, with 10 bases between. The CDR3 DNA reads TGTGCCATCAGTGACCCAGGGTCCCCCCTCCACTTT. Its protein is CAISDPGSPLHF.

The V and J genes are TRBV18 and TRBJ2-7; 15 nucleotides match TRBD2. Germline CDR1 is KGHSH and CDR2 is LQKENI. V lost 1 base and J lost 6; bases outside the gene matches: 4. The CDR3 has 16 residues. CDR3 sequence (DNA): TGTGCCAGCTCACCACTACCGGGACTAGCGGGAGGCGAGCAGTACTTC. The encoded protein is CASSPLPGLAGGEQYF.

This clonotype was detected only a few times. V gene TRBV5-1 combines with J gene TRBJ1-2; 7 bases line up with TRBD1. Germline-derived CDR1 and CDR2 are SGHRS and YFSETQ. CDR3 length: 12 residues. The junction had 4 bases not matched to a gene; V was cut back by 4 bases and J by 7 bases. Here the CDR3 DNA reads TGCGCCAGCAGCGACGACAGGGCTGGCTACACCTTC. This codes for CASSDDRAGYTF.

This clonotype has a handful of counts. The chain joins TRBV29-1 to TRBJ2-5, with D tentatively TRBD1 or TRBD2 (5 bases each). V gave up 8 bases and J gave up 1 base, with 8 bases separating them. The CDR3 spans 11 residues. Germline CDR1 is SQVTM and CDR2 is ANQGSEA. The CDR3 protein is CSSGPQETQYF. CDR3 DNA sequence: TGCAGCTCGGGACCCCAAGAGACCCAGTACTTC.

This clonotype was observed a few times. This chain uses TRBV6-2 or TRBV6-3 with TRBJ2-4; TRBD1 aligns across 9 bases. V gave up 7 bases and J gave up 3 bases; unmatched junction bases: 16. Germline V gene lookup returns CDR1 MNHEY and CDR2 SVGEGT. The CDR3 consists of 18 residues. CDR3 nucleotides: TGTGCCAGCACGTCACCTTGGGACAGGGTCAGAGGCAAAAACATTCAGTACTTC. Protein sequence: CASTSPWDRVRGKNIQYF.

This clonotype was recorded a few times. The chain has TRBV7-2 and TRBJ1-4; 8 bases line up with TRBD1. The V gene's germline CDR1 is SGHTA and CDR2 FQGNSA. V was clipped by 5 bases and J by 1 base; unmatched bases: 3. This CDR3 region has 15 residues. CDR3: CASSHDRGTNEKLFF. In DNA form, the CDR3 reads TGTGCCAGCAGCCATGACAGGGGAACTAATGAAAAACTGTTTTTT.

There are many counts of this clonotype. V is TRBV7-2 and J is TRBJ2-7; unclear D gene. The ends were cut back, 5 bases at V and 4 bases at J, with 18 bases in the middle. Germline V gene data show CDR1 as SGHTA and CDR2 as FQGNSA. The CDR3 has 15 amino acids. CDR3 sequence (DNA): TGTGCCAGCAGCCCGCTCTTAGTCACTACTTACGAGCAGTACTTC. It codes for CASSPLLVTTYEQYF.

The sample holds a few counts of this clonotype. The chain recombines TRBV14 with TRBJ2-3; a weak D match, TRBD1 (5 bases). Trimming cost V 2 bases and J 3 bases, with 12 bases left between them. Germline CDR1 SGHDN, CDR2 FVKESK. This CDR3 spans 15 amino acids. Here the CDR3 reads CASSQWGQKTDTQYF. The DNA of the CDR3 is TGTGCCAGCAGCCAATGGGGCCAAAAAACAGATACGCAGTATTTT.

This clonotype was counted ten times or more. The V and J genes are TRBV3-1 and TRBJ2-7; D is unresolved. Germline V gives CDR1 LGHDT, CDR2 YNNKEL (reference sequence). Deletions cut 1 base from V and 7 bases from J, with 14 bases between. CDR3 length: 14 residues. DNA for the CDR3: TGTGCCAGCAGCCAAGGGGGAAAAGCGACTGAGCAGTACTTC. Translation: CASSQGGKATEQYF.

V and J are TRBV7-2 and TRBJ2-7; TRBD2 matches at 11 bases. The CDR3 covers 15 residues. The V gene end was trimmed by 4 bases and the J gene end by 2 bases; junction bases not matched to a gene: 4. Germline V lookup: CDR1 SGHTA, CDR2 FQGNSA. The DNA of the CDR3 is TGTGCCAGCAGCTCGACTAGCGGGGCTACCTACGAGCAGTACTTC. Its protein is CASSSTSGATYEQYF.